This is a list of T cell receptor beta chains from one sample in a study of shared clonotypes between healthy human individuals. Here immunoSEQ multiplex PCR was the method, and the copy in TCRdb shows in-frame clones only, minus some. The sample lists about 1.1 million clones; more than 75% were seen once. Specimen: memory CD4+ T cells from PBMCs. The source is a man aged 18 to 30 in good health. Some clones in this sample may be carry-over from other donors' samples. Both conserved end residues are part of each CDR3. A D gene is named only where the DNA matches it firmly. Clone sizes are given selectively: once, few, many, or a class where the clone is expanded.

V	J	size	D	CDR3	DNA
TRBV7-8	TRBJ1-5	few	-	CASGRGVHQPQHF	TGTGCCAGCGGGAGGGGGGTTCATCAGCCCCAGCATTTT
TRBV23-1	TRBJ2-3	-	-	CASTLKGLGRADTQYF	TGCGCCAGCACCTTAAAAGGTCTGGGTCGGGCAGATACGCAGTATTTT
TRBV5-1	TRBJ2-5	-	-	CASSPLGVGETQYF	TGCGCCAGCAGCCCCTTGGGAGTGGGAGAGACCCAGTACTTC
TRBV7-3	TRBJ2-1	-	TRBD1	CASSTRQGSEQFF	TGTGCCAGCAGCACTAGACAGGGAAGTGAGCAGTTCTTC
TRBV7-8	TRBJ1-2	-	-	CASSPGQSNYGYTF	TGTGCCAGCAGCCCAGGACAGTCTAACTATGGCTACACCTTC
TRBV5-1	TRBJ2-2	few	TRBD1	CASTQHGDRVPTGELFF	TGCGCCAGCACCCAACACGGGGACAGGGTTCCCACCGGGGAGCTGTTTTTT
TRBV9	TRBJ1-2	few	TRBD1	CASSVAPGGSGYTF	TGTGCCAGCAGCGTAGCCCCAGGGGGCTCTGGCTACACCTTC
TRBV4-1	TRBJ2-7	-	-	CASSPPTSALDEQYF	TGCGCCAGCAGCCCCCCCACTAGTGCCCTCGACGAGCAGTACTTC
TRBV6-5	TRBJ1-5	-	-	CASSPQAYSNQPQHF	TGTGCCAGCAGTCCTCAGGCTTATAGCAATCAGCCCCAGCATTTT
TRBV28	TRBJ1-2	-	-	CASSLGNRDASYTF	TGTGCCAGCAGTTTAGGAAACAGGGACGCGTCCTACACCTTC
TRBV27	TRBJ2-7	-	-	CASSPSDSYEQYF	TGTGCCAGCAGTCCCTCTGACAGCTACGAGCAGTACTTC
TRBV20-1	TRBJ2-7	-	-	CSATTGYEQYF	TGCAGTGCTACGACAGGCTACGAGCAGTACTTC
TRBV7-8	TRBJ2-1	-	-	CASSTGTAVNEQFF	TGTGCCAGCAGCACGGGTACTGCGGTCAATGAGCAGTTCTTC
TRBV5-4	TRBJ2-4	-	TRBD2	CASSLAGTTNIQYF	TGTGCCAGCAGCTTGGCCGGGACTACCAACATTCAGTACTTC
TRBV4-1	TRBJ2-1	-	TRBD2	CASSQSVAGERRNEQFF	TGCGCCAGCAGCCAGAGCGTAGCGGGAGAAAGGAGGAATGAGCAGTTCTTC
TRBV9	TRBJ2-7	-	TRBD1	CASSLNGQGAGEQYF	TGTGCCAGCAGCCTTAATGGACAGGGGGCTGGGGAGCAGTACTTC
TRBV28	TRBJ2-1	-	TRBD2	CASSPPRAGTNEQFF	TGTGCCAGCAGCCCTCCCCGAGCGGGAACCAATGAGCAGTTCTTC
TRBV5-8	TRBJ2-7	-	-	CASSLYEQYF	TGTGCCAGCAGCTTGTACGAGCAGTACTTC
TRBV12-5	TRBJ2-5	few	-	CASARDSETQYF	TGTGCTAGTGCGCGGGACTCGGAGACCCAGTACTTC
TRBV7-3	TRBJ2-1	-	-	CASSLLGGISDEQFF	TGTGCCAGCAGCTTATTAGGCGGGATAAGCGATGAGCAGTTCTTC
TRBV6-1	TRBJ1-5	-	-	CASSNTGNHQPQHF	TGTGCCAGCAGTAATACAGGAAATCATCAGCCCCAGCATTTT
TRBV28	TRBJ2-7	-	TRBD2	CASKTSGSRNEQYF	TGTGCCAGCAAAACTAGCGGGAGTCGAAACGAGCAGTACTTC
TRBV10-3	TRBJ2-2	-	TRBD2	CAISGTSGGNTGELFF	TGTGCCATCTCCGGGACTAGCGGGGGGAACACCGGGGAGCTGTTTTTT
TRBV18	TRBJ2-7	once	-	CASSPTQKPYEQYF	TGTGCCAGCTCACCCACCCAAAAACCCTACGAGCAGTACTTC
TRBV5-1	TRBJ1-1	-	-	CASSPGTSPGGAFF	TGCGCCAGCAGCCCGGGGACATCCCCGGGTGGAGCTTTCTTT
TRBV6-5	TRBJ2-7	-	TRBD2	CASEDGGSLYEQYF	TGTGCCAGCGAGGACGGCGGGAGCCTATACGAGCAGTACTTC
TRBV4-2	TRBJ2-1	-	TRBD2	CASSQGIGEGQFF	TGTGCCAGCAGCCAAGGAATCGGGGAGGGCCAGTTCTTC
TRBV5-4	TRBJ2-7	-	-	CASSPGGGASSYEQYF	TGTGCCAGCAGCCCGGGGGGCGGAGCAAGCTCCTACGAGCAGTACTTC